The clone carrying this TCR beta chain was recorded at least ten times. The antigen remains unidentified. The sample is drawn from a study of T cells in Graves' hyperthyroidism and ophthalmopathy. Study conclusions and caveats: Within blood appeared most thyroid clonotypes that had expanded above 0.001. From stable hyperthyroidism, ophthalmopathy was set apart by a 13 V-J model. The model identified upcoming ophthalmopathy a median about 6.5 months ahead of onset.

Researchers took RNA transcripts and amplified the TCR beta CDR3 regions from them. HTBI primers were employed in a first-round RT-PCR of the TCR CDR3. Each CDR3 protein is one row after TCRdb ran MiXCR on the multiplex PCR reads. The sample has 700,000 or so distinct CDR3 sequences, about 14% seen once. The J segment lost 7 bases and the V segment lost 5 bases, leaving 10 bases of the junction unmatched. Germline CDR1 MNHEY, CDR2 SVGEGT. CDR3 length: 16 amino acids. The clonotype originates from a woman aged 45-59 years with Graves' ophthalmopathy. The J gene is TRBJ2-2, the V gene TRBV6-2 or TRBV6-3; TRBD1 agrees at 10 bases. The specimen sequenced was blood. The chain's CDR3 is CASSTDRGRVVGELFF. The CDR3, as DNA: TGTGCCAGCAGTACCGACAGGGGGCGCGTCGTCGGGGAGCTGTTTTTT.